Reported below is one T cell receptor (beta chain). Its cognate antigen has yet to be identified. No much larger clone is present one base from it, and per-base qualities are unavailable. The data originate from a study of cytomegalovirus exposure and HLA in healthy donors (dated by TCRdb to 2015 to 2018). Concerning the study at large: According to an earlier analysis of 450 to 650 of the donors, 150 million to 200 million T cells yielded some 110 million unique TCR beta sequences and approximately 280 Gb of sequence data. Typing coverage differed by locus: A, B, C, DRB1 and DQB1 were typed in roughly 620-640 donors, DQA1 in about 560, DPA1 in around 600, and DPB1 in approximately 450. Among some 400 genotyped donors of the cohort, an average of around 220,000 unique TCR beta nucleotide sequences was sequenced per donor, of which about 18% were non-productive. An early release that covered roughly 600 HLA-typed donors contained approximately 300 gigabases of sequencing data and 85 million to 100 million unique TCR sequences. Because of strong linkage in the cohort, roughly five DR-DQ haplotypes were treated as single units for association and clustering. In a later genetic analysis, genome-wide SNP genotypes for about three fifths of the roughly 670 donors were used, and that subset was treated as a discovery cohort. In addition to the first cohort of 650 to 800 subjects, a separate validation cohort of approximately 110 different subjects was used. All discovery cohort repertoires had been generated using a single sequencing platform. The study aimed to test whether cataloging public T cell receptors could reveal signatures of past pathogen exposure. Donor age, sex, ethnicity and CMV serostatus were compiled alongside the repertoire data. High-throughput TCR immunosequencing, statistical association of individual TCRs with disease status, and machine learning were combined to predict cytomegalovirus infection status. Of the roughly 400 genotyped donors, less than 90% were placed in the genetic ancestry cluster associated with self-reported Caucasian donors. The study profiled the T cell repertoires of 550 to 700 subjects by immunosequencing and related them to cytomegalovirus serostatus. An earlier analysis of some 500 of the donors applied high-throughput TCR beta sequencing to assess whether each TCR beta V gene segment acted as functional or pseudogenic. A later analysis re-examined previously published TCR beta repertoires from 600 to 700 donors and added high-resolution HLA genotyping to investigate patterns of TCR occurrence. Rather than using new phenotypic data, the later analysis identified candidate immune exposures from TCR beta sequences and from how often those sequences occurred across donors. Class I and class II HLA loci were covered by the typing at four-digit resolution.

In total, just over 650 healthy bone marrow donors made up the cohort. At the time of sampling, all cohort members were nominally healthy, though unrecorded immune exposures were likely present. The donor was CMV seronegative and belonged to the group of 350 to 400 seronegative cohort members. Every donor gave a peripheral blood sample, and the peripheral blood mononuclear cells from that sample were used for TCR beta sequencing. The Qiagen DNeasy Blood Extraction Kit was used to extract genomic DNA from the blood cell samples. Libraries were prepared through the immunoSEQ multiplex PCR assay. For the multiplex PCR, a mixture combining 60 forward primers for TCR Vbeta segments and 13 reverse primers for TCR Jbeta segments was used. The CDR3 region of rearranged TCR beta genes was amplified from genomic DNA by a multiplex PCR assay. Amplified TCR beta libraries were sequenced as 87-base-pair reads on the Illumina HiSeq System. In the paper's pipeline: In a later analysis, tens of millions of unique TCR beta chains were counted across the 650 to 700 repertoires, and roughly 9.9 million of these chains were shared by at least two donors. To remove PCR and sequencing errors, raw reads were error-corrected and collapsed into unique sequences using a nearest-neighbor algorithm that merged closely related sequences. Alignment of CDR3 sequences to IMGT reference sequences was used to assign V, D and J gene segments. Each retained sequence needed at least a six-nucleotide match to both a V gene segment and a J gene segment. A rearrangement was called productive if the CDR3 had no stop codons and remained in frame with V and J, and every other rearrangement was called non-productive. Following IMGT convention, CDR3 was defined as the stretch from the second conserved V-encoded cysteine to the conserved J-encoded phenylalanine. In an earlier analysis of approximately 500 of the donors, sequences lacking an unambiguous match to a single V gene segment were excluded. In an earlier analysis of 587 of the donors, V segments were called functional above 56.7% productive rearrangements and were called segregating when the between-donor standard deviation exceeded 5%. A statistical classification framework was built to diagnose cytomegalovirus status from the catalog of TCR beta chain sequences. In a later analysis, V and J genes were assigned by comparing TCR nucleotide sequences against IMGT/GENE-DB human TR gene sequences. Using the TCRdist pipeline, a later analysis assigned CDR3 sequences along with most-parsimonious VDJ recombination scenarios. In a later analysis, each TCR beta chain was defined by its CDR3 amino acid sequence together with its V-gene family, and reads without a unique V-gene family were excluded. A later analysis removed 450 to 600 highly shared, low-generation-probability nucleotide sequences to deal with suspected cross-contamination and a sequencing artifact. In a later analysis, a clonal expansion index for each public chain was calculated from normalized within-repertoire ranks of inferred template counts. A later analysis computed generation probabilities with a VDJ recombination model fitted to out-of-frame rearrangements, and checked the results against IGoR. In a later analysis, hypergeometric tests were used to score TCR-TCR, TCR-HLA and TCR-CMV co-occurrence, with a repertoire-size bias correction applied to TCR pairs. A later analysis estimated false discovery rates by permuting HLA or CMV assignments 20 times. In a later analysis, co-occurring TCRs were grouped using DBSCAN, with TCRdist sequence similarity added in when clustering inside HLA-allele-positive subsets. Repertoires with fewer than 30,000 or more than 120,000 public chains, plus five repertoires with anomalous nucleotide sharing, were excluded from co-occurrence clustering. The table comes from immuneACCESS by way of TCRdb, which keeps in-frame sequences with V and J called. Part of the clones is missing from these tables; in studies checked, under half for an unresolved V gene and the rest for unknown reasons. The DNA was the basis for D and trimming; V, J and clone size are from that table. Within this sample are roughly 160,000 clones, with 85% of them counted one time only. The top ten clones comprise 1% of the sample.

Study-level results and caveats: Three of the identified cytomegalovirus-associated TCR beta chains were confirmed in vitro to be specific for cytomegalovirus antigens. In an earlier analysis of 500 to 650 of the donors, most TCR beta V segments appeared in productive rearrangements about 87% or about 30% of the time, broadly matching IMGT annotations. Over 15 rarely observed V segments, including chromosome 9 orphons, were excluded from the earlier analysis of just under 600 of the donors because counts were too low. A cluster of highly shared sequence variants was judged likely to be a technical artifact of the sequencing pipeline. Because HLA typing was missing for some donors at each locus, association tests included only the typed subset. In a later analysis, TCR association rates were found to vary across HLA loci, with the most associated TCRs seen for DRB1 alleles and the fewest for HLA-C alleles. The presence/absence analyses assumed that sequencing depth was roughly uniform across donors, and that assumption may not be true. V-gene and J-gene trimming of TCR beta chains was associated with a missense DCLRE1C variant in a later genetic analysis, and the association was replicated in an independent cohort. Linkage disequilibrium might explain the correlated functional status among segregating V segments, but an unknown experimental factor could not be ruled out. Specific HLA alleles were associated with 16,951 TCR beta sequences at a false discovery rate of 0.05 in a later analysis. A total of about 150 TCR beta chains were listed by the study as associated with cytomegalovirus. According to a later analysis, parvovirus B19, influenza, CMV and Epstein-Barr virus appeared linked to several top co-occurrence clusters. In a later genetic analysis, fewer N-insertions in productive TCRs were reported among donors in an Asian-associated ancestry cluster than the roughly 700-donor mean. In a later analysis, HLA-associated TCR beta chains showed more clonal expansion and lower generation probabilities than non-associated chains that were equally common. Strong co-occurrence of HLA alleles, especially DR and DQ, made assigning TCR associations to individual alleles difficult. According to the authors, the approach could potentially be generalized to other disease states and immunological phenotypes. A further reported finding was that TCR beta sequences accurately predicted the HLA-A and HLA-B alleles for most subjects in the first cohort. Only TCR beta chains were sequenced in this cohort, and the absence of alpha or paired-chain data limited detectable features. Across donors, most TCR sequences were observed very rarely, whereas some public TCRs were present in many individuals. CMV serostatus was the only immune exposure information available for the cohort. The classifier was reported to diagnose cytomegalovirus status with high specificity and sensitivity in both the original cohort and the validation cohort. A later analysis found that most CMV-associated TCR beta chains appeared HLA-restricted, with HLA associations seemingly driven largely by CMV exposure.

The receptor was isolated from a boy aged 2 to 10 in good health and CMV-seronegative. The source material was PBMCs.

The nucleotide sequence reads as follows: TGTGCCAGCAGTTTACAGGGGGAAAGTCAGCCCCAGCATTTT. It is translated as CASSLQGESQPQHF. In this chain, TRBV28 is recombined with TRBJ1-5, with 7 bases matching TRBD1. V is cut back by 2 bases and J by 6 bases, with 4 bases in the junction unmatched. CDR1 and CDR2 were assigned from the germline V gene as MDHEN and SYDVKM. Including cysteine and phenylalanine, the CDR3 has 14 amino acids. The DNA shown is the 42-base CDR3, in frame from base 1.